These T cell receptor beta chains were read from a single sample in a study of OX40 agonist ivuxolimab in advanced cancers. The protocol was immunoSEQ multiplex PCR, while the TCRdb copy is restricted to in-frame clones and leaves out a portion. The repertoire consists of approximately 58,000 clones, with more than 85% occurring once and the leading ten covering roughly 0.45%. The source material was CD4+ or CD8+ T cells sorted from blood, sampled in a trial of the OX40 agonist ivuxolimab. Source of these receptors: an adult with an advanced solid tumor such as melanoma, head and neck, liver or kidney cancer. The CDR3 runs from the conserved cysteine through the conserved F or W. The D gene is left open where the match is weak. Some rows mark clone size as missing; the rest say once, few, many or name a class of expanded clone.

TRBJ2-1 once TRBD2 TRBV12-5 CASGLKRGAYNEQFF TGTGCTAGTGGCCTAAAGCGGGGGGCGTACAATGAGCAGTTCTTC
TRBJ2-7 . TRBD1 TRBV6-5 CASTPDRFGAYEQYF TGTGCCAGCACCCCGGACAGGTTCGGGGCCTACGAGCAGTACTTC
TRBJ2-5 . . TRBV5-1 CASSLVPGYPETQYF TGCGCCAGCAGCTTGGTTCCAGGATACCCGGAGACCCAGTACTTC
TRBJ2-5 . . TRBV27 CASSLWGPQETQYF TGTGCCAGCAGTTTATGGGGGCCCCAAGAGACCCAGTACTTC
TRBJ1-3 . . TRBV2 CASSEVRRGNTIYF TGTGCCAGCAGTGAAGTCCGAAGGGGAAACACCATATATTTT
TRBJ2-7 . . TRBV4-2 CASSQDKVAVYEQYF TGTGCCAGCAGCCAAGATAAGGTAGCTGTGTACGAGCAGTACTTC
TRBJ1-2 . . TRBV10-3 CAISGGESGYGYTF TGTGCCATCAGTGGAGGGGAGTCAGGCTATGGCTACACCTTC
TRBJ2-2 . . TRBV18 CASSPGEQGIGELFF TGTGCCAGCTCCCCGGGAGAACAGGGGATCGGGGAGCTGTTTTTT
TRBJ1-2 . . TRBV19 CASSIGTAVDYGYTF TGTGCCAGTAGTATAGGGACTGCGGTTGACTATGGCTACACCTTC
TRBJ1-5 . . TRBV19 CASGAGHDYQPQHF TGTGCCAGTGGAGCGGGACACGATTATCAGCCCCAGCATTTT
TRBJ1-4 . TRBD1 TRBV5-6 CASSARDRVPGEKLFF TGTGCCAGCAGCGCCCGTGACAGGGTACCAGGAGAAAAACTGTTTTTT
TRBJ2-3 . . TRBV7-8 CASSLEGRDTQYF TGTGCCAGCAGCTTAGAAGGGCGGGATACGCAGTATTTT
TRBJ1-2 . . TRBV9 CASSVEDTPRTSYGYTF TGTGCCAGCAGCGTAGAGGATACTCCAAGAACGAGCTATGGCTACACCTTC
TRBJ1-1 . . TRBV6-5 CASSQGGSMNTEAFF TGTGCCAGCAGTCAAGGCGGCAGCATGAACACTGAAGCTTTCTTT
TRBJ2-7 . . TRBV7-7 CASSRPGGEQYF TGTGCCAGCAGCCGGCCCGGGGGCGAGCAGTACTTC
TRBJ1-4 . . TRBV5-4 CASTVAPGLGPPNEKLFF TGTGCCAGCACCGTGGCGCCGGGCCTAGGGCCTCCAAATGAAAAACTGTTTTTT
TRBJ1-2 . TRBD1 TRBV19 CAASPGQGPRGYTF TGTGCAGCCTCCCCGGGACAGGGCCCTCGTGGCTACACCTTC
TRBJ2-1 . . TRBV21-1 CASSTLRGTSGRIEQFF TGTGCCAGCAGCACCCTAAGGGGGACTAGCGGGAGGATTGAGCAGTTCTTC
TRBJ2-7 . . TRBV9 CASSAGVGHEQYF TGTGCCAGCAGCGCCGGGGTCGGGCACGAGCAGTACTTC
TRBJ2-5 . . TRBV6-1 CASSETVPPETQYF TGTGCCAGCAGTGAGACCGTTCCCCCAGAGACCCAGTACTTC
TRBJ2-1 . TRBD2 TRBV19 CASSIGTSGSLEQFF TGTGCCAGTAGTATCGGGACTAGCGGTAGTCTGGAGCAGTTCTTC
TRBJ2-5 . . TRBV7-9 CASSNSGAKTQYF TGTGCCAGCAGTAATTCGGGGGCTAAGACCCAGTACTTC
TRBJ2-3 . TRBD2 TRBV5-6 CASSLGPGLAVSTQYF TGTGCCAGCAGCTTGGGGCCGGGACTAGCGGTTTCTACGCAGTATTTT
TRBJ1-1 . . TRBV5-1 CASSLAEMGTEAFF TGCGCCAGCAGCTTGGCCGAGATGGGCACTGAAGCTTTCTTT
TRBJ1-2 . . TRBV11-1 CASSSRHSNYGYTF TGTGCCAGCAGCTCCAGGCATTCCAACTATGGCTACACCTTC
TRBJ2-5 . TRBD1 TRBV7-9 CASSSYRGQETQYF TGTGCCAGCAGCTCCTACAGGGGTCAAGAGACCCAGTACTTC
TRBJ1-1 few . TRBV28 CASSFITNTEAFF TGTGCCAGCAGTTTCATCACGAACACTGAAGCTTTCTTT
TRBJ2-3 . . TRBV5-1 CATGPGTSTDTQYF TGCGCCACCGGACCCGGGACTAGCACAGATACGCAGTATTTT
TRBJ1-4 . . TRBV9 CASSVEVTGISEKLFF TGTGCCAGCAGCGTAGAAGTTACAGGGATCTCTGAAAAACTGTTTTTT
TRBJ2-1 . . TRBV28 CASSPSGFYNEQFF TGTGCCAGCAGTCCCTCGGGCTTTTACAATGAGCAGTTCTTC
TRBJ1-1 . . TRBV10-1 CASSESKAGDTEAFF TGCGCCAGCAGTGAGTCGAAGGCGGGAGACACTGAAGCTTTCTTT
TRBJ1-1 . . TRBV10-3 CAIKGYSADGEAFF TGTGCCATCAAGGGGTACTCGGCGGATGGTGAAGCTTTCTTT
TRBJ2-2 . . TRBV27 CASSSPSAGNTGELFF TGTGCCAGCAGTTCCCCATCGGCGGGGAACACCGGGGAGCTGTTTTTT
TRBJ1-2 . . TRBV9 CASSYRPIVNYGYTF TGTGCCAGCAGCTACCGCCCGATTGTCAACTATGGCTACACCTTC
TRBJ1-1 few . TRBV13 CASSLLSDTEAFF TGTGCCAGCAGCTTACTGTCAGACACTGAAGCTTTCTTT
TRBJ1-1 . TRBD1 TRBV25-1 CASTAGTGIMNTEAFF TGTGCCAGCACCGCCGGGACAGGGATTATGAACACTGAAGCTTTCTTT
TRBJ1-2 . . TRBV2 CASGSGPGDGYTF TGTGCCAGCGGGTCCGGGCCAGGAGATGGCTACACCTTC
TRBJ2-4 . . TRBV19 CASKDSLAKNIQYF TGTGCCAGTAAGGACAGTCTAGCCAAAAACATTCAGTACTTC
TRBJ1-1 . . TRBV18 CASSPIGRGNTEAFF TGTGCCAGCTCACCCATAGGCAGGGGAAACACTGAAGCTTTCTTT
TRBJ1-2 . TRBD1 TRBV19 CASTDTGTGGRGYTF TGTGCCAGTACGGACACCGGGACAGGGGGCCGTGGCTACACCTTC
TRBJ2-5 once TRBD2 TRBV10-3 CAISESKAVTSGAQETQYF TGTGCCATCAGTGAGTCGAAAGCGGTGACTAGCGGAGCACAAGAGACCCAGTACTTC
TRBJ1-4 . TRBD1 TRBV18 CASSPGTDFNEKLFF TGTGCCAGCTCTCCGGGGACAGATTTTAATGAAAAACTGTTTTTT
TRBJ2-1 . . TRBV7-2 CASSLDPGSNEQFF TGTGCCAGCAGCTTAGATCCGGGTAGCAATGAGCAGTTCTTC
TRBJ2-1 . . TRBV29-1 CSVHKTGLSSSYNEQFF TGCAGCGTTCATAAAACCGGACTCTCGAGCTCCTACAATGAGCAGTTCTTC
TRBJ2-7 . TRBD2 TRBV19 CASSTIGTSGIEQYF TGTGCCAGTAGTACGATAGGGACTAGCGGGATCGAGCAGTACTTC
TRBJ1-1 . . TRBV27 CASKDRQAPTEAFF TGTGCCAGTAAAGACAGACAAGCCCCCACTGAAGCTTTCTTT
TRBJ2-1 . . TRBV7-9 CASSFDRLEQFF TGTGCCAGCAGCTTTGACAGGCTTGAGCAGTTCTTC
TRBJ2-5 . . TRBV7-2 CASSGDFQETQYF TGTGCCAGCAGCGGGGACTTCCAAGAGACCCAGTACTTC
TRBJ2-1 . TRBD2 TRBV5-1 CASSLAGASSGRNEQFF TGCGCCAGCAGCTTGGCCGGGGCGTCTAGCGGGAGAAATGAGCAGTTCTTC
TRBJ1-2 . TRBD1 TRBV10-2 CASRETGAYGYTF TGCGCCAGCAGAGAGACAGGGGCCTATGGCTACACCTTC
TRBJ1-5 . TRBD1 TRBV19 CASGQGWGQPQHF TGTGCCAGTGGACAGGGTTGGGGACAGCCCCAGCATTTT
TRBJ1-2 few . TRBV30 CAWRQIDYTF TGTGCCTGGAGACAGATCGACTACACCTTC
TRBJ2-7 few TRBD2 TRBV7-6 CASSLGGSPPYEQYF TGTGCCAGCAGCTTAGGCGGGAGCCCTCCTTACGAGCAGTACTTC
TRBJ2-1 . TRBD2 TRBV6-5 CASSPGTSGRHEQFF TGTGCCAGCAGTCCAGGGACTAGCGGGAGGCATGAGCAGTTCTTC
TRBJ2-2 . TRBD2 TRBV28 CASSPGTTGRGELFF TGTGCCAGCAGCCCCGGGACTACCGGGCGCGGGGAGCTGTTTTTT
TRBJ2-7 . . TRBV6-6 CASSGVRVAPSYEQYF TGTGCCAGCAGCGGTGTCAGGGTAGCGCCTTCCTACGAGCAGTACTTC